This T cell receptor (beta chain) was recorded in a study of blood T cells in healthy people across ages. A remark on this clonotype: The antigen remains unidentified.

The donors, aged roughly 6 to 95, were healthy Caucasians from Russia. Every donor gave 9 to 10 milliliters of peripheral blood. Then a second PCR, running roughly 6 to 11 cycles, was carried out with a sample-barcoded 5' primer and a J-beta primer mix. Every cDNA was tagged by a template-switch adaptor with 12 random nucleotides. Via MiXCR, TCRdb re-called the 5' RACE reads, giving one row per CDR3 protein. Among roughly 1.4 million distinct CDR3 sequences listed, around 59% were seen once. Broader study findings: Diversity of TCR beta per million T cells declined in a roughly linear way with age.

This receptor was obtained from a man aged 18 to 29 in good health. Sequencing used blood.

The CDR3 sequence: CASSLGQGFSDTQYF. DNA of the CDR3: TGTGCCAGCAGTCTGGGACAGGGGTTTTCAGATACGCAGTATTTT. The chain combines TRBV6-1 with TRBJ2-3; 10 positions match TRBD1. V lost 5 bases, J lost 4 bases, and 6 bases stayed unmatched. CDR3 length: 15 residues. The germline CDR1 and CDR2 sequences are MNHNS and SASEGT.